Here is one T cell receptor (beta chain) with its context. The data belong to a study of blood T cell repertoires in COVID-19. Overall study: The cDNA or gDNA used as material had been derived from T cells, B-cell-depleted T cells, or PBMCs.

Only in-frame clones appear in the TCRdb table, and some are missing; sequencing was by immunoSEQ multiplex PCR. The sample has fewer than 350,000 clones, roughly 87% seen once. The CDR3 loop spans 14 amino acids. CDR1 and CDR2 (germline): WNHNN, SYGVQD (reference sequence). The J segment lost 7 bases and the V segment lost 5 bases, leaving 7 bases of the junction unmatched. The V call is TRBV10-1, the J call TRBJ2-1, with TRBD2 matching over 8 bases. This receptor was identified in a man younger than 35 with active or convalescent COVID-19. The sample was peripheral blood. The DNA for the CDR3 is TGCGCCAGCAGTCCCGGACTAGCTTGGAATGAGCAGTTCTTC. This translates into CASSPGLAWNEQFF.